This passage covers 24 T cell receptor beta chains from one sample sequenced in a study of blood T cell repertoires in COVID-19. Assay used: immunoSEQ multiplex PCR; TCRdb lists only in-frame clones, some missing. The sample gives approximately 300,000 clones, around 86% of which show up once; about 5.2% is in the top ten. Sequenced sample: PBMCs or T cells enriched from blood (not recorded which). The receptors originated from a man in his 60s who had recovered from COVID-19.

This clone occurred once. The CDR3 here is CASSFFGGDTEAFF. The CDR3 bases are TGTGCCAGCAGCTTCTTCGGGGGGGACACTGAAGCTTTCTTT. The V call is TRBV7-2, the J call TRBJ1-1; possibly TRBD1 for D (5 bases). Germline-derived CDR1 and CDR2 are SGHTA and FQGNSA. Trimming pared 3 bases from V and 3 bases from J, leaving 11 bases between. The CDR3 runs to 14 residues.

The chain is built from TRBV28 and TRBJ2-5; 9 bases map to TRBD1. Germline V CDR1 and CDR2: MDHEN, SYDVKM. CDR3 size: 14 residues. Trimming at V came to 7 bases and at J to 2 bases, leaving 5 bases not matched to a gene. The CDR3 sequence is CASNLDRGQETQYF. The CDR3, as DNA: TGTGCCAGCAATCTGGACAGGGGTCAAGAGACCCAGTACTTC.

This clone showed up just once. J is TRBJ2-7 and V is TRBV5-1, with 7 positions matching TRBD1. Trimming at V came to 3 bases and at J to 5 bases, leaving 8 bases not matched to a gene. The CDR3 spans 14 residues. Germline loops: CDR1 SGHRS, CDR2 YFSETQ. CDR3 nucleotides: TGCGCCAGCAGCTCTGGACAGGTGGGGGACGAGCAGTACTTC. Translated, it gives CASSSGQVGDEQYF.

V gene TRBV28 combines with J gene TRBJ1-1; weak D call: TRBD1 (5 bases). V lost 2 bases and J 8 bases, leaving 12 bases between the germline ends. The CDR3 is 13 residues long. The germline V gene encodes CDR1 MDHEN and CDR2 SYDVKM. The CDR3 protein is CASSLRGSSEAFF. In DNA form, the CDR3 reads TGTGCCAGCAGTTTAAGGGGAAGTTCCGAAGCTTTCTTT.

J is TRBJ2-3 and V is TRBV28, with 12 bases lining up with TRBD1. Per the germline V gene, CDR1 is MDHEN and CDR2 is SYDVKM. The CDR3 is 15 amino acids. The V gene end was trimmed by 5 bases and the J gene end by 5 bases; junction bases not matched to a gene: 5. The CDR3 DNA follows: TGTGCCAGCAGTGGGGGGACAGGGGGCATAGATACGCAGTATTTT. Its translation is CASSGGTGGIDTQYF.

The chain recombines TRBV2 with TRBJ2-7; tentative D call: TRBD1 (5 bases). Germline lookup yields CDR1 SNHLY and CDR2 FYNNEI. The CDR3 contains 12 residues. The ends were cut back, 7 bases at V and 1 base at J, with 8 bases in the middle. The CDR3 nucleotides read TGTGCCAGCATCAGGGAATCCTACGAGCAGTACTTC. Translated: CASIRESYEQYF. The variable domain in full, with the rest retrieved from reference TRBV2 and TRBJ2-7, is EPEVTQTPSHQVTQMGQEVILRCVPISNHLYFYWYRQILGQKVEFLVSFYNNEISEKSEIFDDQFSVERPDGSNFTLKIRSTKLEDSAMYFCASIRESYEQYFGPGTRLTVT.

The CDR3 here is CASSLVWSSGTPNEQFF. In DNA form, the CDR3 reads TGTGCCAGCAGTTTGGTATGGAGTAGCGGGACCCCCAATGAGCAGTTCTTC. This rearrangement joins TRBV27 to TRBJ2-1; 8 bases map to TRBD2. V shed 3 bases, J shed 6 bases, and the junction held 13 bases outside the gene matches. Germline V gives CDR1 MNHEY, CDR2 SMNVEV (reference sequence). The CDR3 totals 17 residues.

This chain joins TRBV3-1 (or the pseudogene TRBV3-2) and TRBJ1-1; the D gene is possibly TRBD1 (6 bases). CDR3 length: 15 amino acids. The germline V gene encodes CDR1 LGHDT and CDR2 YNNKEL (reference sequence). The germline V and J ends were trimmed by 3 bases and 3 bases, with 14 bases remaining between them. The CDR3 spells CASSQGASPYTEAFF. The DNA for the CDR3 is TGTGCCAGCAGCCAGGGGGCATCTCCGTACACTGAAGCTTTCTTT.

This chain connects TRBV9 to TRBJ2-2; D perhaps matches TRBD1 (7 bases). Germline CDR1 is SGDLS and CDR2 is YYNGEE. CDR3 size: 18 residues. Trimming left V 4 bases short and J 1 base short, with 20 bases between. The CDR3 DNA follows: TGTGCCAGCAGCCTTGCGGGACAGACGTTAAAGAACACCGGGGAGCTGTTTTTT. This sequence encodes CASSLAGQTLKNTGELFF.

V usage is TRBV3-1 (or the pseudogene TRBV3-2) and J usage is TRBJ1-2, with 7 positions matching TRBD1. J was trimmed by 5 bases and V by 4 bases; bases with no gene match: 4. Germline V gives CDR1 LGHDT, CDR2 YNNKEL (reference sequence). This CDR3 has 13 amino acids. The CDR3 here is CASSRGQSYGYTF. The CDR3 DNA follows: TGTGCCAGCAGCCGGGGACAGTCTTATGGCTACACCTTC.

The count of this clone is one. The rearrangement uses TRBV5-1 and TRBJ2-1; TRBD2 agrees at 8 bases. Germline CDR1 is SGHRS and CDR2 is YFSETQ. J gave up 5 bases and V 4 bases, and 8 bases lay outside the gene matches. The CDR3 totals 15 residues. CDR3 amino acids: CASSPGTSLDNEQFF. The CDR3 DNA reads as TGCGCCAGCAGCCCAGGGACTAGTTTGGACAATGAGCAGTTCTTC. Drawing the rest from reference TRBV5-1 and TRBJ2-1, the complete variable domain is KAGVTQTPRYLIKTRGQQVTLSCSPISGHRSVSWYQQTPGQGLQFLFEYFSETQRNKGNFPGRFSGRQFSNSRSEMNVSTLELGDSALYLCASSPGTSLDNEQFFGPGTRLTVL.

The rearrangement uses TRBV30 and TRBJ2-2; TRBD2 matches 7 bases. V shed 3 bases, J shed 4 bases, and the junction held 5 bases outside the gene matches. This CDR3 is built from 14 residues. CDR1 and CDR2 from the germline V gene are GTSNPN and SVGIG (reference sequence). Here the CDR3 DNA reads TGTGCCTGGAGCCGACTAGCCTTCACCGGGGAGCTGTTTTTT. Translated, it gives CAWSRLAFTGELFF.

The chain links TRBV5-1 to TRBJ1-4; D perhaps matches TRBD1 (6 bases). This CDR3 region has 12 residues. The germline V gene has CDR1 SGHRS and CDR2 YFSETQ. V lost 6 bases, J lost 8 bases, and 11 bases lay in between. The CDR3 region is CASKGDSEKLFF. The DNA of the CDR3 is TGCGCCAGCAAGGGGGATTCCGAAAAACTGTTTTTT.

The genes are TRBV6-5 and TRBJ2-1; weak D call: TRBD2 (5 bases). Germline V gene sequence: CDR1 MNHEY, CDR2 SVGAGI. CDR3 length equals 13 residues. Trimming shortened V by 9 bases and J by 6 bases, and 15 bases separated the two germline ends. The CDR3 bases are TGTGCCAGTAAAAAGGCTAGCTCCAATGAGCAGTTCTTC. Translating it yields CASKKASSNEQFF.

CDR3 in amino acids: CASSGQELGTREGRETQYF. In DNA, the CDR3 is TGTGCCAGCAGCGGACAGGAGTTGGGTACGCGGGAGGGCCGAGAGACCCAGTACTTC. J is TRBJ2-5 and V is TRBV28; TRBD2 agrees at 9 bases. Germline CDR1 and CDR2: MDHEN and SYDVKM. CDR3 length: 19 amino acids. The V and J ends lost 6 bases and 4 bases, in that order; junction bases with no gene match: 21.

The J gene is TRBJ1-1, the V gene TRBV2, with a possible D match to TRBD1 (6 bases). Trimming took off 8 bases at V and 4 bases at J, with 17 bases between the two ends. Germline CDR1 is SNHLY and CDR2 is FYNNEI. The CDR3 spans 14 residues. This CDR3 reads CASARGTRGTEAFF. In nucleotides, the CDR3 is TGTGCCAGCGCGCGGGGGACAAGGGGCACTGAAGCTTTCTTT.

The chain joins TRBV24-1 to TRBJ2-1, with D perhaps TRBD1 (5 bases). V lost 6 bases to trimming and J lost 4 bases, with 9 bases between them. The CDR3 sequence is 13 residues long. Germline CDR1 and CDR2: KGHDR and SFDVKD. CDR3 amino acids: CATSSAGYNEQFF. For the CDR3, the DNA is TGTGCCACCAGTTCGGCAGGGTACAATGAGCAGTTCTTC.

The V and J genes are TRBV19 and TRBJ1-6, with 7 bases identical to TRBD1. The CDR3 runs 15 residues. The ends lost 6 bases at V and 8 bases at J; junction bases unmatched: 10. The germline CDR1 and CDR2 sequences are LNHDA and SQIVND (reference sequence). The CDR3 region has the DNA TGTGCCAGTAGCCTTAGTTTGGGACAGCATTCACCCCTCCACTTT. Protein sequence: CASSLSLGQHSPLHF.

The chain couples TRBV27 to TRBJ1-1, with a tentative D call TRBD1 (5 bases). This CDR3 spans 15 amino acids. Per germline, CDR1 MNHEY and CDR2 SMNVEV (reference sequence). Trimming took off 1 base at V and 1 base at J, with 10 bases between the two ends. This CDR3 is CASSLLGAGNTEAFF. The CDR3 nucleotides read TGTGCCAGCAGTTTATTAGGGGCAGGGAACACTGAAGCTTTCTTT.

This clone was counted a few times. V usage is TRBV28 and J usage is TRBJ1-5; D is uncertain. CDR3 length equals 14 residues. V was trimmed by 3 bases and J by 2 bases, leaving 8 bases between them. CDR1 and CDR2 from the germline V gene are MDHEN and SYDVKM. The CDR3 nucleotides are TGTGCCAGCAGTTTCCCCCAGGGCAATCAGCCCCAGCATTTT. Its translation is CASSFPQGNQPQHF.

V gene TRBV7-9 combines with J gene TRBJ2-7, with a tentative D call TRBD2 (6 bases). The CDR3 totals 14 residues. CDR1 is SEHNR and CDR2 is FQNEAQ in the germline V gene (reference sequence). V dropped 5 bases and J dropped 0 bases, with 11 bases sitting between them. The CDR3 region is CASSPGLSSYEQYF. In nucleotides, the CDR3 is TGTGCCAGCAGCCCGGGACTTAGCTCCTACGAGCAGTACTTC.

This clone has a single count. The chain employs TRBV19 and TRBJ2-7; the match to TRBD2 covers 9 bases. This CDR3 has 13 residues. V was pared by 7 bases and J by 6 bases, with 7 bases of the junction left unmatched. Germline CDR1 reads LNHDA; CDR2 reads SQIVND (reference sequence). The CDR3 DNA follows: TGTGCCAGTAACCCTAGCGGGATGGGCGAGCAGTACTTC. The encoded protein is CASNPSGMGEQYF. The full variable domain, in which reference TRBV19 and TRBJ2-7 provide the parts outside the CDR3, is DGGITQSPKYLFRKEGQNVTLSCEQNLNHDAMYWYRQDPGQGLRLIYYSQIVNDFQKGDIAEGYSVSREKKESFPLTVTSAQKNPTAFYLCASNPSGMGEQYFGPGTRLTVT.

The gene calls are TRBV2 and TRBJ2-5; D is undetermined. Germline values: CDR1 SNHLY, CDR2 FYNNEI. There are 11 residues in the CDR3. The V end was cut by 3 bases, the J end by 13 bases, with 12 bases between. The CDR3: CASSEVQSLYF. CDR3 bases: TGTGCCAGCAGTGAGGTACAATCTTTGTACTTC.

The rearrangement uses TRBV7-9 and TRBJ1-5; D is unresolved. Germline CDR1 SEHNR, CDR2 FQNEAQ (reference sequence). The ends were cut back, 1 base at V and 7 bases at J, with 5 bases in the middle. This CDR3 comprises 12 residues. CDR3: CASSLVGQPQHF. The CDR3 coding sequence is TGTGCCAGCAGCTTAGTGGGCCAGCCCCAGCATTTT.